This TCR beta chain was obtained from a study of early T cells in non-severe SARS-CoV-2 infection. Study in general: Investigators sequenced bulk RNA drawn from unsorted whole blood, and chains remained unpaired.

Ten or more counts support this clonotype. Germline assignment: CDR1 DFQATT and CDR2 SNEGSKA (reference sequence). The CDR3 consists of 14 residues. The V end was cut by 5 bases, the J end by 5 bases, with 16 bases between. Each CDR3 protein gets one entry after TCRdb re-called the 5' RACE reads with MiXCR. The sample holds roughly 69,000 distinct CDR3 sequences, about 9% seen once. The sequence came from an adult who was a healthcare worker with PCR-confirmed SARS-CoV-2 infection or an uninfected control (not recorded which). The sequencing sample was made of whole blood. The V call is TRBV20-1, the J call TRBJ2-1, with a tentative D call TRBD2 (6 bases). The CDR3 sequence is CSAGGLAEDNEQFF. The CDR3, as DNA: TGCAGTGCTGGCGGATTAGCGGAAGACAATGAGCAGTTCTTC.